This T cell receptor (beta chain) was observed in a study of T cell responses to AZD1222 COVID-19 vaccine. Study outcomes and limitations: The donor group comprised mostly white British people and more females; the analysis possibly underestimated clonal diversity. Two doses of AZD1222 preceded a rise in Spike-specific TCR breadth and depth. Targets within unmutated variant regions were reportedly found for nearly half of spike-specific TCRs. Every sample of the repertoires postdated the peak T cell response.

Libraries were prepared by immunoSEQ multiplex PCR; TCRdb keeps only in-frame clonotypes and omits some of them. The repertoire holds over 200,000 clones, with roughly 94% as singletons. This clone has just one count. Its specificity is unknown. Germline lookup yields CDR1 SEHNR and CDR2 FQNEAQ (reference sequence). The V end lost 5 bases, the J end lost 3 bases, and 10 bases lay between the germline ends. The CDR3 loop spans 13 amino acids. The chain has TRBV7-9 and TRBJ1-2; D gene unclear. This receptor was obtained from an adult who received the MenACWY meningococcal vaccine as a control. Sequencing was performed on peripheral blood, taken 28 days after the second dose of the MenACWY control vaccine. The CDR3 here is CASSQAEYYGYTF. The DNA of the CDR3 is TGTGCCAGCAGCCAAGCAGAGTACTATGGCTACACCTTC.